This T cell receptor beta chain emerged from a study of Ad26.COV2.S vaccination and SARS-CoV-2 variants. Findings of the study overall: Vaccine recipients surpassed placebo recipients in spike-specific TCR breadth.

Method: immunoSEQ multiplex PCR; TCRdb's copy keeps in-frame clones and lacks some. The top ten hold 5% of the sample, which has fewer than 150,000 clones, about nine tenths seen once. Of note for this clone: Its antigen is not identified.

Germline V CDR1 and CDR2: SGHAT, FQNNGV. This CDR3 has 16 residues. Germline trimming cut 5 bases from V and 14 bases from J; bases unmatched to any gene: 20. The specimen comprised peripheral blood, sampled after recovery from COVID-19. The receptor comes from a human donor who had recovered from COVID-19. J is TRBJ1-3 and V is TRBV11-2; 8 bases map to TRBD1. The CDR3 here is CASSLPEGQVRHPLYF. For the CDR3, the DNA is TGTGCCAGCAGCCTACCCGAGGGACAGGTTCGTCACCCACTATATTTT. Looking up the rest from reference TRBV11-2 and TRBJ1-3 gives the full variable domain: EAGVAQSPRYKIIEKRQSVAFWCNPISGHATLYWYQQILGQGPKLLIQFQNNGVVDDSQLPKDRFSAERLKGVDSTLKIQPAKLEDSAVYLCASSLPEGQVRHPLYFGEGSWLTVV.